Following are 4 T cell receptor beta chains from one sample sequenced in a study of human T cells and chemical hapten exposure. The authors' total RNA extraction used unfractionated whole blood. TCRdb re-called the 5' RACE reads with MiXCR, one entry per CDR3 protein. Here the sample spans about 140,000 distinct CDR3 sequences, approximately 4% being singletons. Receptor source: a female donor in good health.

This clonotype came up a few times. The genes are TRBV12-3 or TRBV12-4 and TRBJ1-5; a possible D gene is TRBD1 (5 bases). The CDR3 consists of 13 residues. The germline V and J ends were trimmed by 6 bases and 11 bases, with 17 bases remaining between them. CDR3: CASSTGLPSAQHF. CDR3 coding DNA: TGTGCCAGCAGCACGGGACTCCCGTCTGCCCAGCATTTT.

The table lists this clonotype with many counts. This chain uses TRBV7-9 with TRBJ1-1; 12 positions match TRBD1. There are 17 residues in the CDR3. Germline assignment: CDR1 SEHNR and CDR2 FQNEAQ (reference sequence). The V and J ends lost 1 base and 2 bases, in that order; junction bases with no gene match: 5. DNA of the CDR3: TGTGCCAGCAGCTTAGAGGGGGGACAGGGGGCCAACACTGAAGCTTTCTTT. The encoded protein is CASSLEGGQGANTEAFF.

At least ten counts were recorded for this clonotype. V usage is TRBV12-3 or TRBV12-4 and J usage is TRBJ1-5; 9 bases fit TRBD1. The CDR3 has 17 amino acids. V lost 4 bases and J lost 3; bases outside the gene matches: 10. CDR3 in amino acids: CASSWLLQGAVNQPQHF. CDR3 nucleotides: TGTGCCAGCAGTTGGCTTCTACAGGGGGCGGTCAATCAGCCCCAGCATTTT.

Many counts were recorded for this clonotype. The chain combines TRBV6-6 with TRBJ2-7; D is possibly TRBD1 or TRBD2 (5 bases each). Per the germline V gene, CDR1 is MNHNY and CDR2 is SVGAGI (reference sequence). The CDR3 covers 17 residues. V lost 6 bases to trimming and J lost 1 base, with 22 bases between them. CDR3 nucleotides: TGTGCCAGCAGCGCACGGGGCGGACCGGGCGTTTCCTACGAGCAGTACTTC. It yields the protein CASSARGGPGVSYEQYF.